This T cell receptor (beta chain) originates from a study of T cells after yellow fever vaccination. The overall study: Preparation used SMART-Seq v4 Ultra Low Input for the low-cell-number fractions.

5'RACE template switching produced TCR cDNA carrying a universal primer site and UMIs. MiXCR, run by TCRdb on the 5' RACE reads, gives a single entry per CDR3 protein. Of approximately 580,000 distinct CDR3 sequences listed, approximately 16% were seen once; the top ten hold around 15%. Findings and caveats of the study: Weaker in magnitude, the secondary response showed a faster peak on day 5 versus 15. It was a small share of clonotypes that appeared in both CD4 and CD8 compartments.

Notes on this clonotype: Its antigen is as yet unknown.

CDR1 is SGHVS and CDR2 is FQNEAQ in the germline V gene. This CDR3 region has 13 residues. Trimming removed 1 base from V and 7 bases from J, with 10 bases in between. The chain uses TRBV7-8 and TRBJ1-2; tentative D call: TRBD1 (6 bases). This receptor was identified in a man aged 18 to 29 who received the YFV17D yellow fever vaccine. Source: PBMCs, taken more than 4 days after the first yellow fever vaccination. CDR3 sequence (DNA): TGTGCCAGCAGCTTAGACAGGGAGGGTGGCTACACCTTC. Translation gives CASSLDREGGYTF. Using reference TRBV7-8 and TRBJ1-2 for the parts outside the CDR3, the full variable domain is GAGVSQSPRYKVAKRGQDVALRCDPISGHVSLFWYQQALGQGPEFLTYFQNEAQLDKSGLPSDRFFAERPEGSVSTLKIQRTQQEDSAVYLCASSLDREGGYTFGSGTRLTVV.